A single sample gave rise to the 4 T cell receptor beta chains below, sequenced in a study of cytotoxic CD8 clonotypes in ibrutinib-treated CLL. Generated by immunoSEQ multiplex PCR, the TCRdb table keeps only in-frame clones and is missing some. This sample has approximately 300,000 clones, with 80% found just once. The sample was PBMCs, taken before ibrutinib treatment. The origin of the receptors is a human donor with chronic lymphocytic leukemia.

V is TRBV4-1 and J is TRBJ1-5, with a possible D match to TRBD1 (5 bases). Germline CDR1 and CDR2: MGHRA and YSYEKL. This CDR3 region has 13 residues. The germline V and J ends were trimmed by 1 base and 11 bases, with 12 bases remaining between them. CDR3 protein: CASSQVVGLTQHF. DNA of the CDR3: TGCGCCAGCAGCCAAGTTGTGGGGCTGACCCAGCATTTT.

In its sample, this clone was seen a few times. The rearrangement uses TRBV14 and TRBJ1-2, with D hard to call. The CDR3 loop spans 14 amino acids. The germline V gene encodes CDR1 SGHDN and CDR2 FVKESK. V dropped 1 base and J dropped 0 bases, with 6 bases sitting between them. The CDR3 loop reads CASSQGPANYGYTF. Here the CDR3 DNA reads TGTGCCAGCAGCCAAGGACCAGCTAACTATGGCTACACCTTC.

This chain joins TRBV9 and TRBJ1-2, with TRBD1 identical over 8 bases. This CDR3 spans 15 amino acids. Germline V lookup: CDR1 SGDLS, CDR2 YYNGEE. V was pared by 1 base and J by 8 bases, with 10 bases of the junction left unmatched. The CDR3 sequence is CASSVLRDRGNGYTF. In DNA, the CDR3 is TGTGCCAGCAGCGTACTAAGAGACAGGGGAAACGGCTACACCTTC.

About this clone itself: The identical CDR3 is also encoded by other nucleotide sequences in the sample. The rearrangement uses TRBV29-1 and TRBJ2-1, with 11 nucleotides matching TRBD2. This CDR3 is built from 13 residues. Per germline, CDR1 SQVTM and CDR2 ANQGSEA. With V trimmed by 7 bases and J by 3 bases, 2 bases remained unmatched. The CDR3 here is CSAGLAVYNEQFF. The CDR3 nucleotides read TGCAGCGCGGGACTAGCGGTCTACAATGAGCAGTTCTTC.